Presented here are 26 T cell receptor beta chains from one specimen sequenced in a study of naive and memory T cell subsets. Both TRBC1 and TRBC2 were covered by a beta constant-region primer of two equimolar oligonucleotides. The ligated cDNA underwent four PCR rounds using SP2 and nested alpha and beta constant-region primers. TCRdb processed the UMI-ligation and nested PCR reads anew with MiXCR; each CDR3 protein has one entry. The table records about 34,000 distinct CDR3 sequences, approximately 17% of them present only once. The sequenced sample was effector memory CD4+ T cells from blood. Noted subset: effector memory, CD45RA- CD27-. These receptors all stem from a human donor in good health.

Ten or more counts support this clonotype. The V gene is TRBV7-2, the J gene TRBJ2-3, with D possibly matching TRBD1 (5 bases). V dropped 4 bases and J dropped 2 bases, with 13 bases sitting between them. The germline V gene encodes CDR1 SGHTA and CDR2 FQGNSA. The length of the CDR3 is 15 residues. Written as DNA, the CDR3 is TGTGCCAGCAGCTCGTTGGGGCGCAACACAGATACGCAGTATTTT. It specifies CASSSLGRNTDTQYF. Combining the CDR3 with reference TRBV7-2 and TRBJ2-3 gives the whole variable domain GAGVSQSPSNKVTEKGKDVELRCDPISGHTALYWYRQSLGQGLEFLIYFQGNSAPDKSGLPSDRFSAERTGGSVSTLTIQRTQQEDSAVYLCASSSLGRNTDTQYFGPGTRLTVL.

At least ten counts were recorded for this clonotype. CDR3 nucleotides: TGTGCCAGCAGTGAACTTTATCAGTCCTACGATCGGGATGAGCAGTTCTTC. Amino acid sequence: CASSELYQSYDRDEQFF. This chain links TRBV6-1 with TRBJ2-1; D call uncertain. This CDR3 is 17 amino acids long. Trimming stripped 2 bases from V and 8 bases from J, with 22 bases between. Germline V CDR1 and CDR2: MNHNS, SASEGT.

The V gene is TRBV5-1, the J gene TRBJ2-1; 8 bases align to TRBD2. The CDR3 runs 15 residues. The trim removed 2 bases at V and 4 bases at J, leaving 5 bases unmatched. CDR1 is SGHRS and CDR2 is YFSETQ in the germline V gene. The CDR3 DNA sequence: TGCGCCAGCAGCTTATCTAGCGGGCGTTACAATGAGCAGTTCTTC. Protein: CASSLSSGRYNEQFF.

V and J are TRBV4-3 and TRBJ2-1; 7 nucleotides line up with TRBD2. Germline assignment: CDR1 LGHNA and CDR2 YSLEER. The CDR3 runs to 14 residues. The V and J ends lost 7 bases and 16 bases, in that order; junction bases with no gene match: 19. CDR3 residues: CASIRLAEGPALFF. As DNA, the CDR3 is TGCGCCAGCATCCGGCTAGCGGAAGGACCTGCACTATTCTTC.

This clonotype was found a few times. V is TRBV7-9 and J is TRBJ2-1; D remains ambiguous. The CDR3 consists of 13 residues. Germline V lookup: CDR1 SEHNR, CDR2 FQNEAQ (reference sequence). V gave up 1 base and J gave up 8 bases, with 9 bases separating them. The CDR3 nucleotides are TGTGCCAGCAGCTTAGATACGGGCCATGAGCAGTTCTTC. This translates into CASSLDTGHEQFF.

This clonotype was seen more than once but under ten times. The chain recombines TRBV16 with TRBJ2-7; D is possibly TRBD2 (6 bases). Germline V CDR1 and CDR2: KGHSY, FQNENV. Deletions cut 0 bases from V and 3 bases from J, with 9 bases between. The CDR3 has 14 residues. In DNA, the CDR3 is TGTGCCAGCAGCCAATCGATCGGGAGCTACGAGCAGTACTTC. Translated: CASSQSIGSYEQYF.

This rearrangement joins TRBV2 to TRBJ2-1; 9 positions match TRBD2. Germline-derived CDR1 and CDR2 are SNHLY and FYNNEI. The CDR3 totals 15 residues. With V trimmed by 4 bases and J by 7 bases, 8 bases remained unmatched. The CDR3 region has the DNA TGTGCCAGCAGTGTACGGACTAGCGCTTCAAATGAGCAGTTCTTC. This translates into CASSVRTSASNEQFF.

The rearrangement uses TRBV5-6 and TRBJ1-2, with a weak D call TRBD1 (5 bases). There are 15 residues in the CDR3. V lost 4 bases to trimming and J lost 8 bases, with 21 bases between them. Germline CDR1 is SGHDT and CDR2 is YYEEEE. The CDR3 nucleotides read TGTGCCAGCAGCGTGGGCGGGGCCTCCGGTCCCGGCTACACCTTC. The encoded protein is CASSVGGASGPGYTF.

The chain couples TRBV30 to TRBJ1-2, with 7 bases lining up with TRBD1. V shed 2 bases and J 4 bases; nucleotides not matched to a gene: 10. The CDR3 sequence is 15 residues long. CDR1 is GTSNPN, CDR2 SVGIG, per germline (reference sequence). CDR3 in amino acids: CAWSRQARGIYGYTF. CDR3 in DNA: TGTGCCTGGAGTCGCCAAGCCAGGGGGATCTATGGCTACACCTTC.

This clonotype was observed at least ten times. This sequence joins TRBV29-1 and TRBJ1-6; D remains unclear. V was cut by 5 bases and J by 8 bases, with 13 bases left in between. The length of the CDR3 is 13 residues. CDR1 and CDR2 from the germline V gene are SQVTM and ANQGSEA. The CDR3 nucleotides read TGCAGCGTTTCATCTGGGTCCGATTCACCCCTCCACTTT. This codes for CSVSSGSDSPLHF. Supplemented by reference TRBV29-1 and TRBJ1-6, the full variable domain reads SAVISQKPSRDICQRGTSLTIQCQVDSQVTMMFWYRQQPGQSLTLIATANQGSEATYESGFVIDKFPISRPNLTFSTLTVSNMSPEDSSIYLCSVSSGSDSPLHFGNGTRLTVT.

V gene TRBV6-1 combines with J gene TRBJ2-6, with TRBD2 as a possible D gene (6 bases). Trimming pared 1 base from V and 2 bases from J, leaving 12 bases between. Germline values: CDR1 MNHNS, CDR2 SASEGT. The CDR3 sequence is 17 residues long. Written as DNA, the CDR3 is TGTGCCAGCAGTGAAGTGGCGACTAGGACTGGGGCCAACGTCCTGACTTTC. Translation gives CASSEVATRTGANVLTF.

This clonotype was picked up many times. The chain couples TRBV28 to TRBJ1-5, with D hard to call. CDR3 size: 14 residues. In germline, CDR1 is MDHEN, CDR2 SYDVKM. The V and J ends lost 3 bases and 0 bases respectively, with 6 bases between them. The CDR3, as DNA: TGTGCCAGCAGTTTTCTGCATAGCAATCAGCCCCAGCATTTT. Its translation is CASSFLHSNQPQHF.

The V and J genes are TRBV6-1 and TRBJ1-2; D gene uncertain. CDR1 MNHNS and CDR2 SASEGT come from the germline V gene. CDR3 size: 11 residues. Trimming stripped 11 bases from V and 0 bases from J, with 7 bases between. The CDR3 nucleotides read TGTGCCGGAAGCACTAACTATGGCTACACCTTC. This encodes CAGSTNYGYTF.

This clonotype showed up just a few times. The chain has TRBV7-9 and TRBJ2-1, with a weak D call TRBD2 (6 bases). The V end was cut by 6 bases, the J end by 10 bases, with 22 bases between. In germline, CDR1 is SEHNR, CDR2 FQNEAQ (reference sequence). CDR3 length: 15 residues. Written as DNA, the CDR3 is TGTGCCAGCAGTTCAGCGGGTGGACGTGGCTCCGAGCAGTTCTTC. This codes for CASSSAGGRGSEQFF.

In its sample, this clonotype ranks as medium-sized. CDR3 bases: TGCAGTGCTAGAGATGCAGCAGTTTTAAGCAATCAGCCCCAGCATTTT. As protein: CSARDAAVLSNQPQHF. The J gene is TRBJ1-5, the V gene TRBV20-1; D call uncertain. Trimming shortened V by 0 bases and J by 1 base, and 13 bases separated the two germline ends. CDR1 DFQATT and CDR2 SNEGSKA come from the germline V gene (reference sequence). The CDR3 loop spans 16 amino acids.

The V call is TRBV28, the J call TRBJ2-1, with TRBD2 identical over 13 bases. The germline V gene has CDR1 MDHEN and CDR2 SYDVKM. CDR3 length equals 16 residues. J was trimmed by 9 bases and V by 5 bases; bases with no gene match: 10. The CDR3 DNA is TGTGCCAGCAGTCCGACGGGACTAGCGGGATCGGTTGAGCAGTTCTTC. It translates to CASSPTGLAGSVEQFF.

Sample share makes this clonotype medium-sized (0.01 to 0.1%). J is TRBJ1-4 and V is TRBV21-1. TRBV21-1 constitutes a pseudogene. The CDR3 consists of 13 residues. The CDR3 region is CASSNEANEKLFF. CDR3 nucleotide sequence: TGTGCCAGCAGCAACGAGGCTAATGAAAAACTGTTTTTT.

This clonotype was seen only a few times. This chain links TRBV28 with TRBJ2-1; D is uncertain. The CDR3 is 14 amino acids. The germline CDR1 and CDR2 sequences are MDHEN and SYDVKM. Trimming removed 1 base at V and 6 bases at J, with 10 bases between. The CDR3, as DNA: TGTGCCAGCAGTTTATTGGGAAGGGCCAATGAGCAGTTCTTC. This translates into CASSLLGRANEQFF.

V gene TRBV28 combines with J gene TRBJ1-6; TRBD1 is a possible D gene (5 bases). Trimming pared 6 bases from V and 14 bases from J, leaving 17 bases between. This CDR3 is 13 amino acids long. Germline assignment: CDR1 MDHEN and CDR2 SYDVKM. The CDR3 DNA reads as TGTGCCAGCAGCTATCCAGGGAGATTATCCCTCCACTTT. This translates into CASSYPGRLSLHF.

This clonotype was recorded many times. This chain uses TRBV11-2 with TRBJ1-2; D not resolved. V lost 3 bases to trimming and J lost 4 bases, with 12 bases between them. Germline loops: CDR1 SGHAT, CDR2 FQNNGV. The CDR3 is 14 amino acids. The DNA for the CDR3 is TGTGCCAGCAGCTTCAGAGGAACACTCTATGGCTACACCTTC. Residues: CASSFRGTLYGYTF.

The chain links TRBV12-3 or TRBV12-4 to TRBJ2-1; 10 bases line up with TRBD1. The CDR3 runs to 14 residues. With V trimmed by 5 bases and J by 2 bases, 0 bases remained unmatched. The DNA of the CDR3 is TGTGCCAGCAGTGACAGGGGGCCCTACAATGAGCAGTTCTTC. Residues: CASSDRGPYNEQFF.

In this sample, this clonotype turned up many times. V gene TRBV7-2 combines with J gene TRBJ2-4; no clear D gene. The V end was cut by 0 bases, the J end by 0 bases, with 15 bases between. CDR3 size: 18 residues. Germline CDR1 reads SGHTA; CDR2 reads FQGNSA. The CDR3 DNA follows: TGTGCCAGCAGCTTAGCGGGAAGGCCCTATTTAGCCAAAAACATTCAGTACTTC. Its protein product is CASSLAGRPYLAKNIQYF.

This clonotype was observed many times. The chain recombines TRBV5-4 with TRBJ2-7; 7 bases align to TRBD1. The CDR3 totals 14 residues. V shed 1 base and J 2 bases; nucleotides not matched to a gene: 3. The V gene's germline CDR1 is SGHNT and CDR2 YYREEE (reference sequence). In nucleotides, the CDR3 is TGTGCCAGCAGCTTGCGAGGGGGCGCCTACGAGCAGTACTTC. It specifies CASSLRGGAYEQYF.

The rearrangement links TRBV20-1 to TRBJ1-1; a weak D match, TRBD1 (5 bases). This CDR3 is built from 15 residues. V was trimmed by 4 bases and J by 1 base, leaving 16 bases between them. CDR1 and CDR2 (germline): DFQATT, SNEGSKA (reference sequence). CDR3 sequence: CSAIKGTGTNTEAFF. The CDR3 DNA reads TGCAGTGCTATAAAAGGGACGGGAACGAACACTGAAGCTTTCTTT.

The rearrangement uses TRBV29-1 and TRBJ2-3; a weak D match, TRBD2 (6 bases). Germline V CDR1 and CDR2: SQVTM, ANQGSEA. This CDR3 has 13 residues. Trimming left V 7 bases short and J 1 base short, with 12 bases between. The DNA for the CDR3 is TGCAGCGCTCGGGACTTACGCACAGATACGCAGTATTTT. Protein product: CSARDLRTDTQYF.

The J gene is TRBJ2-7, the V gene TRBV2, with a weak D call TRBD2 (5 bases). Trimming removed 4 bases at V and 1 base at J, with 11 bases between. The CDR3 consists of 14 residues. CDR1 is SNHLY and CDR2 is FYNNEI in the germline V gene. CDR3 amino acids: CASSGVRTSYEQYF. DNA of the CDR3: TGTGCCAGCAGTGGGGTCAGGACTTCCTACGAGCAGTACTTC.